This TCR beta chain was documented in a study of blood T cell repertoires in COVID-19. Study background: Samples came from the United States, Italy and Spain, spanning acute and convalescent COVID-19.

Generated by immunoSEQ multiplex PCR, the TCRdb table keeps only in-frame clones and is missing some. This sample has 150,000 to 200,000 clones, with 92% found just once. The CDR3 has 18 residues. The germline CDR1 and CDR2 sequences are LGHNA and YSLEER. With V trimmed by 1 base and J by 0 bases, 5 bases remained unmatched. Sequences were obtained from peripheral blood. The receptor's source is a man aged 25-40 years with COVID-19, enrolled during active disease. The V call is TRBV4-3, the J call TRBJ2-2; 10 bases align to TRBD2. The CDR3 DNA sequence: TGCGCCAGCAGCCAAGCGGGTAGCGGGGGGCCGAACACCGGGGAGCTGTTTTTT. Translated, it gives CASSQAGSGGPNTGELFF.